Following are 20 T cell receptor beta chains from one sample sequenced in a study of blood T cells in healthy people across ages. A second PCR of roughly 7 to 11 cycles used a sample-barcoded 5' primer and a J-beta primer mix. TCRdb itself ran the 5' RACE reads through MiXCR, one entry per CDR3 protein. This table holds 1.4 million to 1.5 million distinct CDR3 sequences, 35% to 45% found once. Sequences were obtained from blood. These receptors came from a woman in her late teens or twenties in good health.

A remark on this clonotype: A much larger clone is a single base away; this may be a read error. The chain carries TRBV10-3 and TRBJ2-4, with D possibly TRBD2 on 5 matching bases. Trimming took 10 bases from V and 7 from J, leaving 11 bases between them. This CDR3 region has 11 residues. The germline V gene has CDR1 ENHRY and CDR2 SYGVKD. Written as DNA, the CDR3 is TGTGCCAGCGGGTCGGGGAACATTCAGTACTTC. Protein sequence: CASGSGNIQYF.

This clonotype was found a few times. The rearrangement links TRBV3-1 to TRBJ2-1, with D possibly TRBD2 on 7 matching bases. The DNA end favors TRBJ2-7, so the J call may be wrong. There are 14 residues in the CDR3. Germline V CDR1 and CDR2: LGHDT, YNNKEL (reference sequence). The CDR3 bases are TGTGCCAGCAGCCAAGCCGCGGGGGACAATGAGCAGTACTTC. Translating it yields CASSQAAGDNEQYF.

The rearrangement uses TRBV6-6 and TRBJ1-2; TRBD1 matches at 7 bases. Losses at the gene ends were 4 bases for V and 4 bases for J; bases not matched to a gene: 6. Germline CDR1 and CDR2: MNHNY and SVGAGI (reference sequence). CDR3 length equals 14 residues. The CDR3 reads CASSSSTGSYGYTF. In DNA form, the CDR3 reads TGTGCCAGCAGTTCATCGACAGGGAGCTATGGCTACACCTTC.

The chain carries TRBV4-1 and TRBJ1-5; D might be TRBD1 (5 bases). V was clipped by 0 bases and J by 4 bases, with 10 bases between them. The CDR3 extends over 15 amino acids. The germline CDR1 and CDR2 sequences are MGHRA and YSYEKL. Here the CDR3 reads CASSQDRGVNQPQHF. CDR3 sequence (DNA): TGCGCCAGCAGCCAAGATAGAGGGGTGAATCAGCCCCAGCATTTT.

V and J are TRBV6-1 and TRBJ1-2; 10 bases are shared with TRBD1. CDR3 length: 15 amino acids. The V gene end was trimmed by 9 bases and the J gene end by 2 bases; junction bases not matched to a gene: 9. CDR1 and CDR2 (germline): MNHNS, SASEGT. CDR3 nucleotides: TGTGCCAGTAATCTGGGACAGGGGAAAAACTATGGCTACACCTTC. This encodes CASNLGQGKNYGYTF.

The genes are TRBV20-1 and TRBJ2-5, with a possible D match to TRBD2 (6 bases). The CDR3 runs 16 residues. Trimming left V 5 bases short and J 5 bases short, with 24 bases between. The germline V gene has CDR1 DFQATT and CDR2 SNEGSKA (reference sequence). CDR3 nucleotide sequence: TGCAGTGCTCCCCACATTGCTAGCGCCTCTCGGGAGACCCAGTACTTC. This sequence encodes CSAPHIASASRETQYF.

There are a few counts of this clonotype. The chain links TRBV12-3 or TRBV12-4 to TRBJ2-5, with a weak D call TRBD1 (6 bases). V was cut by 4 bases and J by 1 base, with 16 bases left in between. The CDR3 loop spans 16 amino acids. Here the CDR3 DNA reads TGTGCCAGCAGTTCATACCTGGACAGAAGCCAAGAGACCCAGTACTTC. Its translation: CASSSYLDRSQETQYF.

The CDR3 is CSVDGGSRGTDTQYF. CDR3 in DNA: TGCAGCGTTGACGGCGGGAGTCGGGGCACAGATACGCAGTATTTT. This chain joins TRBV29-1 and TRBJ2-3, with 7 bases that match TRBD2. Germline loops: CDR1 SQVTM, CDR2 ANQGSEA. The V segment lost 3 bases and the J segment 1 base; nucleotides outside the gene matches: 7. The CDR3 consists of 15 residues.

Here the CDR3 DNA reads TGTGCCAGCAGTCACGGTGATATAGCAAAACTAAGGAATGAGCAGTTCTTC. Translated, it gives CASSHGDIAKLRNEQFF. This chain connects TRBV27 to TRBJ2-1; D is unresolved. Per germline, CDR1 MNHEY and CDR2 SMNVEV (reference sequence). The V gene lost 5 bases and the J gene lost 7 bases, with 24 bases spanning the gap. The CDR3 extends over 17 amino acids.

This clonotype was detected only a few times. This chain connects TRBV7-2 to TRBJ2-2; D remains unclear. Germline loops: CDR1 SGHTA, CDR2 FQGNSA. With 3 bases removed from V and 2 bases from J, the gap between germline ends came to 7 bases. CDR3 length: 14 residues. CDR3 sequence (DNA): TGTGCCAGCAGCTTTGGGCCAAACACCGGGGAGCTGTTTTTT. It is translated as CASSFGPNTGELFF.

This rearrangement joins TRBV20-1 to TRBJ2-1; D is perhaps TRBD1 or TRBD2 (5 bases each). The V and J ends lost 6 bases and 3 bases respectively, with 27 bases between them. This CDR3 comprises 18 residues. Germline CDR1 DFQATT, CDR2 SNEGSKA (reference sequence). The CDR3 sequence: CSARRDGDVFRRYNEQFF. In DNA form, the CDR3 reads TGCAGTGCAAGACGGGACGGGGATGTTTTCCGACGCTACAATGAGCAGTTCTTC.

This clonotype was seen a handful of times. The CDR3 is CASSLLSGLPSSYNEQFF. The CDR3 DNA is TGCGCCAGCAGCTTGTTATCTGGGCTACCTAGCTCCTACAATGAGCAGTTCTTC. V gene TRBV5-1 combines with J gene TRBJ2-1, with D unclear. CDR1 SGHRS and CDR2 YFSETQ come from the germline V gene. V dropped 1 base and J dropped 0 bases, with 17 bases sitting between them. The CDR3 length is 18 residues.

This clonotype was found a few times. V gene TRBV20-1 combines with J gene TRBJ2-7; D gene ambiguous. V was shortened by 5 bases and J by 0 bases, with 11 bases between the two germline ends. Germline lookup yields CDR1 DFQATT and CDR2 SNEGSKA (reference sequence). There are 13 residues in the CDR3. The CDR3 nucleotides are TGCAGTGCTTACGGATATAGCTCCTACGAGCAGTACTTC. Its translation: CSAYGYSSYEQYF.

The chain couples TRBV7-3 to TRBJ2-3; D is possibly TRBD2 (6 bases). Germline values: CDR1 SGHTA, CDR2 FQGTGA. This CDR3 spans 16 amino acids. V lost 4 bases and J lost 1, with 15 bases in between. CDR3 protein: CASSSPGVAGTDTQYF. For the CDR3, the DNA is TGTGCCAGCAGCTCCCCTGGGGTAGCGGGCACAGATACGCAGTATTTT.

This clonotype has a handful of counts. This chain uses TRBV4-2 with TRBJ2-7, with 8 bases identical to TRBD1. The J segment lost 7 bases and the V segment lost 3 bases, leaving 11 bases of the junction unmatched. This CDR3 region has 15 residues. Germline V lookup: CDR1 LGHNA, CDR2 YNFKEQ. The CDR3 here is CASSQNDRGINEQYF. In DNA form, the CDR3 reads TGTGCCAGCAGCCAGAACGACAGGGGTATCAATGAGCAGTACTTC.

This chain uses TRBV25-1 with TRBJ2-3; unclear D gene. Between the trimmed V and J ends, which lost 3 bases and 4 bases, there was a span of 11 bases. Per the germline V gene, CDR1 is MGHDK and CDR2 is SYGVNS. CDR3 size: 14 residues. CDR3 amino acids: CASSERHSSDTQYF. Written as DNA, the CDR3 is TGTGCCAGCAGTGAGCGCCATTCCTCAGATACGCAGTATTTT.

The rearrangement uses TRBV7-4 and TRBJ1-5; 9 bases align to TRBD1. The CDR3 has 18 residues. V dropped 5 bases and J dropped 0; count of bases not matched to a gene: 11. Germline V gene lookup returns CDR1 SGHVT and CDR2 SQSDAQ. CDR3 DNA: TGTGCCAGCAGCGTCACAGGGGGCGCGACCTATAGCAATCAGCCCCAGCATTTT. Translation gives CASSVTGGATYSNQPQHF.

A few counts support this clonotype. The chain employs TRBV28 and TRBJ1-2; D is unclear. The CDR3 spans 16 residues. Germline CDR1 is MDHEN and CDR2 is SYDVKM. V dropped 5 bases and J dropped 0 bases, with 16 bases sitting between them. CDR3 sequence: CASSSSRQAANYGYTF. CDR3 in DNA: TGTGCCAGCAGTAGCTCCCGACAAGCAGCTAACTATGGCTACACCTTC.

J is TRBJ2-5 and V is TRBV12-3 or TRBV12-4, with 8 bases aligning to TRBD1. CDR3 length: 15 residues. Losses at the gene ends were 3 bases for V and 5 bases for J; bases not matched to a gene: 8. CDR3 residues: CASSFGQGAHETQYF. The CDR3, as DNA: TGTGCCAGCAGTTTTGGTCAGGGGGCTCATGAGACCCAGTACTTC.

The chain is built from TRBV7-7 and TRBJ2-5; D call uncertain. Germline V gives CDR1 SSHAT, CDR2 FNYEAQ (reference sequence). The CDR3 has 14 amino acids. Trimming removed 2 bases from V and 4 bases from J, with 11 bases in between. CDR3 residues: CASSLRAPPETQYF. The CDR3 DNA sequence: TGTGCCAGCAGCTTAAGGGCGCCCCCAGAGACCCAGTACTTC.